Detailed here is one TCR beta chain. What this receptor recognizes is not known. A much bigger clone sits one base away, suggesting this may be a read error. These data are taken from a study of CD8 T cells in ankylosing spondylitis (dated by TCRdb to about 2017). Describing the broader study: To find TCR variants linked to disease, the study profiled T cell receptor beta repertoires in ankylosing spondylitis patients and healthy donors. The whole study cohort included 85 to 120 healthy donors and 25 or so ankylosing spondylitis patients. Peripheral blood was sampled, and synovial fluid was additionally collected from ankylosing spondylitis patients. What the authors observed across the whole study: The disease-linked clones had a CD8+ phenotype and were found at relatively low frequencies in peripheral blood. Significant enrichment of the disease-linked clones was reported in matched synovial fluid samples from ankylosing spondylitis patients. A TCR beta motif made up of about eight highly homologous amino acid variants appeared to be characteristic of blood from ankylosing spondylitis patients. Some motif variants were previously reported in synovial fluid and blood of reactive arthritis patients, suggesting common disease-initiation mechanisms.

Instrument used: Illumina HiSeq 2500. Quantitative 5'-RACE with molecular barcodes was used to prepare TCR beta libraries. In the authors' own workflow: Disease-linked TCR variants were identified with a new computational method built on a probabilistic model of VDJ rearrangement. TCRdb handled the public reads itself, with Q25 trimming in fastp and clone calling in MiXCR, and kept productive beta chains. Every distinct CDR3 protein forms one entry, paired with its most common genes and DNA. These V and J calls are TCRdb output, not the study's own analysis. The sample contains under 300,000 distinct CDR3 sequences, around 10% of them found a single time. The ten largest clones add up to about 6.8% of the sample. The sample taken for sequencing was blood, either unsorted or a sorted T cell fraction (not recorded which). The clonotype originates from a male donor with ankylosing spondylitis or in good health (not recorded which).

In nucleotides, the sequence is TGCAGAGCTAGTCCCGGGACAGGGTTTTACGAGCAGTACTTC. Translated, this gives CRASPGTGFYEQYF. The rearranged chain carries TRBV20-1 and TRBJ2-7, and 9 bases in between align with TRBD1. From cysteine to phenylalanine, the CDR3 is 14 amino acids long. CDR3 DNA only is kept here, 42 bases in frame from base 1. The germline V gene (reference sequence) provides CDR1 DFQATT and CDR2 SNEGSKA.